One sample yielded the 6 T cell receptor beta chains listed below, sequenced in a study of T cell repertoires in cytomegalovirus infection. MiXCR, applied by TCRdb to the reads, yields one record per CDR3 protein. The table shows approximately 910,000 distinct CDR3 sequences, with about a third occurring only once. These TCRs' antigens remain unknown. This material consisted of cultured CD8+ T cells from PBMCs, taken from culture after CMV antigen stimulation. Receptors originate from a human donor in good health (CMV status not recorded). Some clones in this sample may be carry-over from other donors' samples.

V usage is TRBV28 and J usage is TRBJ1-4; possibly TRBD1 for D (6 bases). The CDR3 is 15 residues long. The germline V gene encodes CDR1 MDHEN and CDR2 SYDVKM. V was cut by 0 bases and J by 7 bases, with 12 bases left in between. Written as DNA, the CDR3 is TGTGCCAGCAGTTTATGGAAGGGGGATGGTGAAAAACTGTTTTTT. This codes for CASSLWKGDGEKLFF.

The CDR3 protein is CASSLKTTGTNQPQHF. In DNA, the CDR3 is TGTGCCAGCAGTTTAAAGACGACAGGGACAAATCAGCCCCAGCATTTT. The chain links TRBV27 to TRBJ1-5; 7 nucleotides align to TRBD1. V lost 2 bases and J lost 4; bases outside the gene matches: 8. In germline, CDR1 is MNHEY, CDR2 SMNVEV (reference sequence). The CDR3 has 16 amino acids.

The chain is built from TRBV27 and TRBJ2-1, with D perhaps TRBD1 (5 bases). Germline lookup yields CDR1 MNHEY and CDR2 SMNVEV (reference sequence). This CDR3 spans 15 amino acids. V was trimmed by 6 bases and J by 7 bases, leaving 19 bases between them. The CDR3 loop reads CASRLGRNALNEQFF. The DNA for the CDR3 is TGTGCCAGCAGGTTGGGGCGCAACGCACTGAATGAGCAGTTCTTC.

This clonotype was counted many times. The chain carries TRBV4-1 and TRBJ2-1; 14 bases map to TRBD2. Trimming removed 0 bases from V and 9 bases from J; junction bases left unmatched: 4. In germline, CDR1 is MGHRA, CDR2 YSYEKL. The CDR3 consists of 16 residues. The CDR3 here is CASSQEGLAGGSEQFF. The CDR3, as DNA: TGCGCCAGCAGCCAAGAAGGACTAGCGGGGGGAAGTGAGCAGTTCTTC.

This clonotype was found a few times. The rearrangement uses TRBV5-8 and TRBJ1-5, with D possibly being TRBD1 (5 bases). This CDR3 has 16 residues. Trimming pared 3 bases from V and 2 bases from J, leaving 15 bases between. Germline CDR1 SGHTS, CDR2 YDEGEE. The CDR3 spells CASSSGRGRGNQPQHF. CDR3 DNA sequence: TGTGCCAGCAGCTCCGGGAGGGGTCGGGGCAATCAGCCCCAGCATTTT.

This clonotype was recorded many times. J is TRBJ2-7 and V is TRBV28; 7 bases match TRBD1. Losses at the gene ends were 3 bases for V and 0 bases for J; bases not matched to a gene: 2. This CDR3 is built from 14 residues. Per the germline V gene, CDR1 is MDHEN and CDR2 is SYDVKM. The DNA for the CDR3 is TGTGCCAGCAGTTTCAGGGGGAGCTCCTACGAGCAGTACGTC. Translated, it gives CASSFRGSSYEQYV.